This paragraph covers one T cell receptor beta chain sequence. MiXCR was run by TCRdb on the RT-PCR reads, yielding one entry per CDR3 protein. The sample records about 680,000 distinct CDR3 sequences, 11% to 15% being singletons. The CDR3 loop spans 16 amino acids. Germline loops: CDR1 SGHTA, CDR2 FQGNSA. V lost 7 bases and J lost 4, with 19 bases in between. V is TRBV7-2 and J is TRBJ2-2; D unclear. The sample taken for sequencing was memory CD4+ T cells from blood. The receptor's source is a female donor in good health, serving as a healthy control. CDR3 in amino acids: CASTSLTLSGTGELFF. CDR3 in DNA: TGTGCCAGCACCTCCTTAACCCTCTCCGGCACCGGGGAGCTGTTTTTT.